These 10 T cell receptor beta chains were sequenced from one sample in a study of blood T cell repertoires in COVID-19. Libraries were prepared by immunoSEQ multiplex PCR; TCRdb keeps only in-frame clonotypes and omits some of them. The profile covers roughly 390,000 clones, with around 87% appearing a single time and more than 9% taken by the ten largest. Sequenced input: peripheral blood. The source is a woman in her 30s with COVID-19, enrolled during active disease.

The J gene is TRBJ2-3, the V gene TRBV30, with D perhaps TRBD1 (5 bases). V was cut by 3 bases and J by 8 bases, with 15 bases left in between. This CDR3 spans 13 amino acids. Germline lookup yields CDR1 GTSNPN and CDR2 SVGIG (reference sequence). CDR3 DNA: TGTGCCTGGAGGGTGACTCCAGGGCTTACGCAGTATTTT. It specifies CAWRVTPGLTQYF.

This rearrangement joins TRBV19 to TRBJ1-5; D remains unclear. CDR1 LNHDA and CDR2 SQIVND come from the germline V gene (reference sequence). The V end lost 3 bases, the J end lost 2 bases, and 11 bases lay between the germline ends. The CDR3 length is 15 residues. CDR3: CASSIPTVGNQPQHF. In nucleotides, the CDR3 is TGTGCCAGTAGTATCCCCACTGTGGGCAATCAGCCCCAGCATTTT.

This rearrangement joins TRBV27 to TRBJ2-7; D gene unclear. V was clipped by 3 bases and J by 6 bases, with 12 bases between them. In germline, CDR1 is MNHEY, CDR2 SMNVEV (reference sequence). The CDR3 runs to 13 residues. CDR3: CASSFASPGEQYF. The DNA of the CDR3 is TGTGCCAGCAGTTTTGCCTCACCGGGCGAGCAGTACTTC.

J is TRBJ2-7 and V is TRBV28; tentatively, D is TRBD2 (6 bases). The CDR3 extends over 15 amino acids. Germline-derived CDR1 and CDR2 are MDHEN and SYDVKM. The V end was cut by 5 bases, the J end by 5 bases, with 19 bases between. The CDR3 protein is CASSVKRAPSDEQYF. In DNA, the CDR3 is TGTGCCAGCAGTGTGAAGCGGGCGCCTTCGGACGAGCAGTACTTC.

J is TRBJ2-2 and V is TRBV18; perhaps TRBD1 as D (6 bases). Trimming shortened V by 6 bases and J by 0 bases, and 11 bases separated the two germline ends. The CDR3 is made up of 15 amino acids. Germline V CDR1 and CDR2: KGHSH, LQKENI. The CDR3 here is CASSMDRTNTGELFF. The CDR3 DNA reads as TGTGCCAGCTCGATGGACAGAACGAACACCGGGGAGCTGTTTTTT.

In this sample, this clone turned up a few times. The chain recombines TRBV27 with TRBJ2-1, with 9 bases fitting TRBD2. Trimming took 8 bases from V and 3 from J; bases not matched to a gene: 5. From germline, CDR1 is MNHEY and CDR2 SMNVEV (reference sequence). This CDR3 is 14 amino acids long. The CDR3: CASGRTSVYNEQFF. The CDR3, as DNA: TGTGCCAGCGGCCGGACTAGCGTCTACAATGAGCAGTTCTTC.

The chain carries TRBV3-1 (or the pseudogene TRBV3-2) and TRBJ2-3; D uncertain. The CDR3 spans 17 residues. CDR1 is LGHDT and CDR2 is YNNKEL in the germline V gene (reference sequence). Trimming shortened V by 3 bases and J by 1 base, and 17 bases separated the two germline ends. This chain's CDR3 is CASSHPDTLSGTDTQYF. Written as DNA, the CDR3 is TGTGCCAGCAGCCACCCCGACACCCTCTCCGGCACAGATACGCAGTATTTT.

The V call is TRBV6-5, the J call TRBJ1-1, with 9 bases identical to TRBD1. V lost 10 bases, J lost 5 bases, and 8 bases stayed unmatched. This CDR3 contains 13 residues. Germline V gene lookup returns CDR1 MNHEY and CDR2 SVGAGI. The CDR3 coding sequence is TGTGCCACTACAGGGGGCGGGCGGACTGAAGCTTTCTTT. This codes for CATTGGGRTEAFF.

The chain recombines TRBV18 with TRBJ1-2; no definite D call. The length of the CDR3 is 14 residues. V shed 3 bases and J shed 2 bases, with 10 bases lying between them. CDR1 is KGHSH, CDR2 LQKENI, per germline. The DNA of the CDR3 is TGTGCCAGCTCACCGACACCTTCCAACTATGGCTACACCTTC. Translated, it gives CASSPTPSNYGYTF.

The chain carries TRBV6-4 and TRBJ2-6; D unresolved. V lost 8 bases, J lost 0 bases, and 5 bases lay in between. The germline V gene has CDR1 MRHNA and CDR2 SNTAGT. The CDR3 runs 13 residues. The CDR3 spells CASRSSGANVLTF. The CDR3 region has the DNA TGTGCCAGCCGGAGCTCTGGGGCCAACGTCCTGACTTTC.